This T cell receptor (beta chain) was sequenced for a study of human T cells and chemical hapten exposure. The V segment lost 6 bases and the J segment 5 bases; nucleotides outside the gene matches: 15. The CDR3 spans 17 residues. TCRdb fed the RACE reads into MiXCR, producing one record per CDR3 protein. The table has about 45,000 distinct CDR3 sequences, around 4.5% seen once. As to time point: healthy volunteer bleed at 2 weeks. From whole blood left unfractionated, total RNA was extracted. The chain links TRBV12-3 or TRBV12-4 to TRBJ2-5, with 10 bases aligning to TRBD2. The specimen was whole blood. The receptor was isolated from a human donor in good health. Some clones in this sample may be carry-over from other donors' samples. In DNA form, the CDR3 reads TGTGCCAGCAGCCGCAACCTATCGGCTAGCGGGAGTGAGACCCAGTACTTC. Encoded protein: CASSRNLSASGSETQYF.